Listed below are T cell receptor beta chains from one sample, sequenced in a study of T-cell reconstitution after alpha-beta-depleted transplantation in children. TCRdb itself ran the PCR reads through MiXCR, one entry per CDR3 protein. The table shows about 540,000 distinct CDR3 sequences, with 18% occurring only once. The material sequenced was PBMCs from the stem cell graft donor, taken from the stem cell graft. The receptors were sampled from a human donor who donated a stem cell graft to a child with acute lymphoblastic leukemia. Each CDR3 is given with its conserved first and last residue. The D gene is left open where the match is weak. Part of the rows lack a size; the others show once, few, many or a class for expanded clones.

>.|TRBJ2-1|.|TRBV19
CASSQARDYNEQFF
TGTGCCAGTAGTCAAGCCAGGGACTACAATGAGCAGTTCTTC
>.|TRBJ2-6|.|TRBV12-3/TRBV12-4
CASSFSASSSGANVLTF
TGTGCCAGCAGTTTTAGCGCGTCGAGCTCTGGGGCCAACGTCCTGACTTTC
>few|TRBJ1-3|.|TRBV7-2
CASSNTGGFGNTIYF
TGTGCCAGCAGCAATACGGGGGGGTTTGGAAACACCATATATTTT
>few|TRBJ2-7|.|TRBV11-1
CASSSSTFGGAGAYEQYF
TGTGCCAGCAGCTCCAGTACGTTCGGGGGCGCAGGGGCCTACGAGCAGTACTTC
>.|TRBJ2-5|.|TRBV2
CASSEKLVFQETQYF
TGTGCCAGCAGTGAAAAACTGGTTTTCCAAGAGACCCAGTACTTC
>.|TRBJ2-3|TRBD2|TRBV19
CASSIDGSSGSPDTQYF
TGTGCCAGTAGTATAGATGGGTCTAGCGGGAGTCCAGATACGCAGTATTTT
>few|TRBJ2-7|.|TRBV7-9
CASSPLEAYEQYF
TGTGCCAGCAGCCCTCTCGAGGCCTACGAGCAGTACTTC
>.|TRBJ2-7|.|TRBV3-1
CASSPLGGREQYF
TGTGCCAGCAGCCCCCTGGGGGGGCGGGAGCAGTACTTC
>few|TRBJ1-5|TRBD1|TRBV18
CASSRGTVEQPQHF
TGTGCCAGCTCACGAGGGACAGTGGAACAGCCCCAGCATTTT
>.|TRBJ2-2|TRBD1|TRBV5-1
CASSVDRVDTGELFF
TGCGCCAGCAGCGTGGACAGGGTCGACACCGGGGAGCTGTTTTTT
>.|TRBJ2-1|TRBD2|TRBV9
CASSAGLAPSYNEQFF
TGTGCCAGCAGCGCCGGACTAGCGCCCTCCTACAATGAGCAGTTCTTC
>few|TRBJ2-5|.|TRBV7-9
CASSHRDLKTGTQYF
TGTGCCAGCAGCCACCGGGACCTAAAAACGGGGACCCAGTACTTC
>.|TRBJ2-2|.|TRBV29-1
CSVLQGNTGELFF
TGCAGCGTTTTACAGGGGAACACCGGGGAGCTGTTTTTT
>.|TRBJ1-6|TRBD1|TRBV7-9
CASSLGRGTGRSPLHF
TGTGCCAGCAGCTTAGGGAGGGGGACAGGGCGCTCACCCCTCCACTTT
>few|TRBJ2-2|.|TRBV29-1
CSGDGGTGELFF
TGCAGCGGGGACGGAGGAACCGGGGAGCTGTTTTTT
>few|TRBJ2-7|.|TRBV2
CASRGRAGYEQYF
TGTGCCAGCAGGGGGCGGGCGGGCTACGAGCAGTACTTC
>few|TRBJ2-3|.|TRBV12-3/TRBV12-4
CASSLAVVTDTQYF
TGTGCCAGCAGTTTAGCAGTGGTAACAGATACGCAGTATTTT
>few|TRBJ1-1|.|TRBV2
CASSGKVPTEAFF
TGTGCCAGCAGTGGTAAGGTCCCCACTGAAGCTTTCTTT
>.|TRBJ2-7|.|TRBV4-1
CASSQGLPSYEQYF
TGCGCCAGCAGCCAAGGACTACCCTCCTACGAGCAGTACTTC
>.|TRBJ1-1|.|TRBV7-2
CARKEGYYTEAFF
TGTGCCCGAAAAGAGGGTTACTACACTGAAGCTTTCTTT
>.|TRBJ2-1|TRBD2|TRBV5-1
CASYQGGLAGNYNEQFF
TGCGCCAGCTATCAAGGCGGGTTAGCGGGAAACTACAATGAGCAGTTCTTC
>few|TRBJ2-1|TRBD1|TRBV29-1
CSAPGVLQGVYEQFF
TGCAGCGCCCCCGGAGTGTTGCAGGGGGTGTATGAGCAGTTCTTC
>.|TRBJ2-1|.|TRBV3-1
CASSQDSGPYNEHFF
TGTGCCAGCAGCCAAGATTCCGGGCCTTACAATGAGCACTTCTTC
>.|TRBJ2-1|.|TRBV6-6
CASSYLLRGEQFF
TGTGCCAGCAGTTATCTGCTGCGGGGTGAGCAGTTCTTC
>few|TRBJ1-1|.|TRBV20-1
CSARDPWGDTEAFF
TGCAGTGCTAGAGATCCGTGGGGGGACACTGAAGCTTTCTTT
>.|TRBJ2-2|.|TRBV6-5
CASSYGGGTTNTGELFF
TGTGCCAGCAGTTACGGGGGGGGGACAACGAACACCGGGGAGCTGTTTTTT
>few|TRBJ2-1|.|TRBV3-1
CASSSFLVNEQFF
TGTGCCAGTTCTAGTTTTCTCGTTAATGAGCAGTTCTTC
>few|TRBJ2-1|TRBD1|TRBV19
CASSQGQGHNEQFF
TGTGCCAGTAGTCAAGGACAGGGGCACAATGAGCAGTTCTTC
>few|TRBJ2-1|TRBD1|TRBV20-1
CSARDRDRSNEQFF
TGCAGTGCTAGAGACCGGGACAGATCCAATGAGCAGTTCTTC
>.|TRBJ2-7|.|TRBV12-3/TRBV12-4
CASSPASYYEQYF
TGTGCCAGCAGTCCAGCCAGTTACTACGAGCAGTACTTC
>once|TRBJ2-7|.|TRBV11-2
CASSLEIRAAHEQYF
TGTGCCAGCAGCTTAGAAATCAGGGCGGCCCACGAGCAGTACTTC
>few|TRBJ2-3|TRBD1|TRBV7-2
CAETGAATDTQYF
TGTGCCGAAACAGGGGCCGCCACAGATACGCAGTATTTT
>.|TRBJ2-1|TRBD1|TRBV18
CASSREGQGANEQFF
TGTGCCAGCTCACGAGAGGGACAGGGTGCGAATGAGCAGTTCTTC
>.|TRBJ1-1|.|TRBV19
CASSIAGPRVSTEAFF
TGTGCCAGTAGTATTGCCGGACCTCGAGTCAGCACTGAAGCTTTCTTT
>few|TRBJ1-2|.|TRBV2
CASSTGEFSGYTF
TGTGCCAGCAGTACTGGAGAATTTAGCGGCTACACCTTC
>.|TRBJ1-1|.|TRBV5-6
CASSLMGRMRNTEAFF
TGTGCCAGCAGCTTGATGGGGAGGATGCGGAACACTGAAGCTTTCTTT
>.|TRBJ1-5|TRBD1|TRBV5-8
CASSYGTGNQPQHF
TGTGCCAGCAGCTACGGGACAGGCAATCAGCCCCAGCATTTT
>.|TRBJ2-7|.|TRBV10-1
CASSDLRTSYEQYF
TGCGCCAGCAGCGACCTACGGACCTCCTACGAGCAGTACTTC
>few|TRBJ1-2|.|TRBV20-1
CSASAGNYGYTF
TGCAGTGCTAGCGCAGGAAACTATGGCTACACCTTC
>.|TRBJ2-1|TRBD2|TRBV6-2/TRBV6-3
CASRTSGYNEQFF
TGTGCCAGCCGGACTAGCGGGTACAATGAGCAGTTCTTC
>few|TRBJ1-5|.|TRBV18
CASSSATGAYSNQPQHF
TGTGCCAGCTCATCTGCGACAGGAGCTTATAGCAATCAGCCCCAGCATTTT
>.|TRBJ2-2|.|TRBV20-1
CSARAVRGWQGQTGELFF
TGCAGTGCTAGAGCGGTACGGGGATGGCAGGGCCAAACCGGGGAGCTGTTTTTT
>few|TRBJ2-3|.|TRBV20-1
CSARDRTRITDTQYF
TGCAGTGCTAGAGACCGGACACGAATCACAGATACGCAGTATTTT